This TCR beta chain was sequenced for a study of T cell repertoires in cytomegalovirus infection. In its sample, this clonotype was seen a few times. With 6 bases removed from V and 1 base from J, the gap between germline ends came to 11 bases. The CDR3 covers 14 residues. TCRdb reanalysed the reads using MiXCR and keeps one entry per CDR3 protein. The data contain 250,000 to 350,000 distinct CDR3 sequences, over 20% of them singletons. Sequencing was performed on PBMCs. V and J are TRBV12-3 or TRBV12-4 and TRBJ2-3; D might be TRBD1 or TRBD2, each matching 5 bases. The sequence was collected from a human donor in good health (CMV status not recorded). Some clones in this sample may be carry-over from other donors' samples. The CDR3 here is CASSWDQGTDTQYF. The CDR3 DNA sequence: TGTGCCAGCAGCTGGGACCAGGGCACAGATACGCAGTATTTT.